A selection of T cell receptor beta chains follows, all from one sample in a study of beta chain features in type 1 diabetes. Sequencing used immunoSEQ multiplex PCR; TCRdb keeps in-frame clones, though not all of them. Here the sample spans some 240,000 clones, 11% being singletons. The specimen was central memory CD4+ T cells from blood. The receptors come from a man aged 18 to 30 in good health. Each CDR3 is given with its conserved first and last residue. D genes are given only for firm matches. Clone size, where shown, is once, few, many, or a class for clones that have expanded.

TRBJ2-7,few,TRBV30,.,TGTGCCTGGAGTGATGGGACTGGGGGAAACGAGCAGTACTTC,CAWSDGTGGNEQYF
TRBJ2-3,.,TRBV6-1,.,TGTGCCAGCAGTGAAGCGTTGTTAAATACGCAGTATTTT,CASSEALLNTQYF
TRBJ2-5,few,TRBV10-3,.,TGTGCCATCAAGGATGAGTACCAAGAGACCCAGTACTTC,CAIKDEYQETQYF
TRBJ1-2,many,TRBV14,.,TGTGCCAGCAGCCAGGGTGCCAACTATGGCTACACCTTC,CASSQGANYGYTF
TRBJ1-3,few,TRBV5-6,.,TGTGCCAGCAGACGAGGACAACAGGGAAACACCATATATTTT,CASRRGQQGNTIYF
TRBJ1-2,.,TRBV2,.,TGTGCCAGTGGCAGGGTCGGCTATGGCTACACCTTC,CASGRVGYGYTF
TRBJ2-1,.,TRBV9,.,TGTGCCAGCAGCGTAGGAGCGTGGCAGGGGAAGGGGAATGAGCAGTTCTTC,CASSVGAWQGKGNEQFF
TRBJ2-2,.,TRBV27,.,TGTGCCAGCAGTTTACTCCCGGGGCTAGTGAACACCGGGGAGCTGTTTTTT,CASSLLPGLVNTGELFF
TRBJ1-2,few,TRBV28,TRBD1,TGTGCCGGCCAGGGGGCGTATGGCTACACCTTC,CAGQGAYGYTF
TRBJ1-2,.,TRBV14,.,TGTGCCAGCAGCCCACAGGAGAACTATGGCTACACCTTC,CASSPQENYGYTF
TRBJ2-1,few,TRBV27,.,TGTGCCAGCAGTTTATCGATCACCTTCTCCTACAATGAGCAGTTCTTC,CASSLSITFSYNEQFF
TRBJ1-1,few,TRBV4-3,TRBD1,TGCGCCAGCAGCCATACCCGGGACAGCAACACTGAAGCTTTCTTT,CASSHTRDSNTEAFF
TRBJ1-5,.,TRBV7-6,.,TGTGCCAGCAGCCCGAGGGAAGGGGGGTCCCATAGCAATCAGCCCCAGCATTTT,CASSPREGGSHSNQPQHF
TRBJ1-2,.,TRBV7-9,.,TGTGCCAGCAGCTTAGACAGCTATGGCTACACCTTC,CASSLDSYGYTF
TRBJ2-1,.,TRBV7-9,.,TGTGCCAGCAGCCCAAGCCTTTACTCCTACAATGAGCAGTTCTTC,CASSPSLYSYNEQFF
TRBJ2-1,few,TRBV23-1,.,TGCGCCAGCAGTCATCAAACAGGGGAGGGCTTTATCAATGAGCAGTTCTTC,CASSHQTGEGFINEQFF
TRBJ2-3,few,TRBV5-4,.,TGTGCCAGCAGTACACAGTTCACTAGCACAGATACGCAGTATTTT,CASSTQFTSTDTQYF
TRBJ2-2,few,TRBV5-1,TRBD2,TGCGCCAGCAGCAGACTAGCGGGAGGGGACACCGGGGAGCTGTTTTTT,CASSRLAGGDTGELFF
TRBJ2-1,.,TRBV7-3,.,TGTGCCAGCAGCTCTACCTCGCCTGGGCATGAGCAGTTCTTC,CASSSTSPGHEQFF
TRBJ1-2,.,TRBV5-6,TRBD1,TGTGCCAGCACCAGACAGGGCTATGGCTACACCTTC,CASTRQGYGYTF
TRBJ2-1,few,TRBV11-2,TRBD2,TGTGCCAGCAGCTTGGCTAGCGGGAATTACAATGAGCAGTTCTTC,CASSLASGNYNEQFF
TRBJ2-2,.,TRBV7-9,.,TGTGCCAGCAGCTTAGCGTTGGGGGCCACCGGGGAGCTGTTTTTT,CASSLALGATGELFF
TRBJ2-1,.,TRBV7-9,.,TGTGCCAGCAGCTTTCTTGGGGTCAATGAGCAGTTCTTC,CASSFLGVNEQFF
TRBJ1-2,.,TRBV28,TRBD1,TGTGCCAGCAGCTCGGGACAGGGCTATGGCTACACCTTC,CASSSGQGYGYTF
TRBJ2-1,.,TRBV4-3,TRBD2,TGCGCCAGCAGCCAACGCAGCACTAGCGGGAGGAATGAGCAGTTCTTC,CASSQRSTSGRNEQFF
TRBJ1-4,.,TRBV5-4,TRBD1,TGTGCCAGCAGCCCTTGGGGACAGGATAATGAAAAACTGTTTTTT,CASSPWGQDNEKLFF
TRBJ2-3,few,TRBV6-5,.,TGTGCCAGCAGTTACTCCGGGTCAGGGAGCTTGGATACGCAGTATTTT,CASSYSGSGSLDTQYF
TRBJ2-1,few,TRBV7-2,TRBD2,TGTGCCAGCAGCTTAGCGGGACTAAACGACAATGAGCAGTTCTTC,CASSLAGLNDNEQFF
TRBJ2-2,few,TRBV15,.,TGTGCCACCAGCATTGAGCCAACCGGGGAGCTGTTTTTT,CATSIEPTGELFF
TRBJ1-1,.,TRBV4-2,.,TGTGCCAGCAGCCAAGATCCAGGGAACACTGAAGCTTTCTTT,CASSQDPGNTEAFF
TRBJ2-7,.,TRBV28,TRBD2,TGTGCCAGCAGTATGGGAGGGGTCGAGCAGTACTTC,CASSMGGVEQYF
TRBJ2-3,many,TRBV28,.,TGTGCCAGCAGCGAGAGGGGCTCCCTGACGTCGCAGTATTTT,CASSERGSLTSQYF
TRBJ1-1,many,TRBV28,TRBD1,TGTGCCAGCAGTGGGACAGGAGAGAAAGCTTTCTTT,CASSGTGEKAFF
TRBJ2-3,many,TRBV18,.,TGTGCCAGCTCACCAGTCGGAGGGCCTTCCGCAGATACGCAGTATTTT,CASSPVGGPSADTQYF
TRBJ2-1,few,TRBV5-1,.,TGCGCCAGCAGCTTTCCGGGACATGATGGTATCTTC,CASSFPGHDGIF
TRBJ1-1,.,TRBV28,TRBD1,TGTGCCAGCAGTTCAGACGACAGGGTGGGCACTGAAGCTTTCTTT,CASSSDDRVGTEAFF
TRBJ2-5,few,TRBV28,TRBD1,TGTGCCAGCAGTTTGTATGACAGGGGGCGGGAGACCCAGTACTTC,CASSLYDRGRETQYF
TRBJ2-1,few,TRBV29-1,.,TGCAGCGTTATCGGCGGATACAATGAGCAGTTCTTC,CSVIGGYNEQFF
TRBJ2-7,.,TRBV29-1,.,TGCAGCGCCCTGGAGGAGTACGAGCAGTACTTC,CSALEEYEQYF
TRBJ2-5,many,TRBV20-1,.,TGCAGTGCTACGACACAAGAGACCCAGTACTTC,CSATTQETQYF
TRBJ2-7,few,TRBV5-4,TRBD2,TGTGCCAGCAGGTTAGCGGGAGGGCCTTACGAGCAGTACTTC,CASRLAGGPYEQYF
TRBJ2-1,few,TRBV12-5,TRBD2,TGTGCTAGTGGTTCCTGGTCCGGGACTAGCATGTTGGATGAGCAGTTCTTC,CASGSWSGTSMLDEQFF
TRBJ1-4,many,TRBV27,TRBD1,TGTGCCAGCAGTCTAAGGACAGGAGGAAATGAAAAACTGTTTTTT,CASSLRTGGNEKLFF
TRBJ2-1,many,TRBV7-2,.,TGTGCCAGCAGCTTAGCCCCGGGACTGACAGAGGTGGAGCAGTTCTTC,CASSLAPGLTEVEQFF
TRBJ2-7,.,TRBV5-1,TRBD2,TGCGCCAGCAGCTCCCGTCGAGTTTTACGGGAGGTCGCCTACGAGCAGTACTTC,CASSSRRVLREVAYEQYF
TRBJ1-2,.,TRBV7-2,.,TGTGCCAGCAGCGCTAACGGGGGCAGAAGCTATGGCTACACCTTC,CASSANGGRSYGYTF
TRBJ1-1,many,TRBV2,.,TGTGCCAGCATTGTAGCCATGAACACTGAAGCTTTCTTT,CASIVAMNTEAFF
TRBJ2-7,.,TRBV7-8,.,TGTGCCAGCAGCCGACTGCTCTCCTACGAGCAGTACTTC,CASSRLLSYEQYF
TRBJ2-3,.,TRBV5-1,TRBD2,TGCGCCAGCAGCTTGGCCCCAGCGGGAGTGTGGGGATCTAGCACAGATACGCAGTATTTT,CASSLAPAGVWGSSTDTQYF
TRBJ2-7,few,TRBV18,.,TGTGCCAGCTCACCCACCTTGGACCGTCCAGGGCAGTACTTC,CASSPTLDRPGQYF
TRBJ2-7,.,TRBV28,.,TGTGCCAGCAGTTCCCCGGCGGTACGAGCCTACGAGCAGTACTTC,CASSSPAVRAYEQYF
TRBJ2-4,few,TRBV5-8,TRBD1,TGTGCCAGCAGCGCGGGACAGGGGAAAAACATTCAGTACTTC,CASSAGQGKNIQYF